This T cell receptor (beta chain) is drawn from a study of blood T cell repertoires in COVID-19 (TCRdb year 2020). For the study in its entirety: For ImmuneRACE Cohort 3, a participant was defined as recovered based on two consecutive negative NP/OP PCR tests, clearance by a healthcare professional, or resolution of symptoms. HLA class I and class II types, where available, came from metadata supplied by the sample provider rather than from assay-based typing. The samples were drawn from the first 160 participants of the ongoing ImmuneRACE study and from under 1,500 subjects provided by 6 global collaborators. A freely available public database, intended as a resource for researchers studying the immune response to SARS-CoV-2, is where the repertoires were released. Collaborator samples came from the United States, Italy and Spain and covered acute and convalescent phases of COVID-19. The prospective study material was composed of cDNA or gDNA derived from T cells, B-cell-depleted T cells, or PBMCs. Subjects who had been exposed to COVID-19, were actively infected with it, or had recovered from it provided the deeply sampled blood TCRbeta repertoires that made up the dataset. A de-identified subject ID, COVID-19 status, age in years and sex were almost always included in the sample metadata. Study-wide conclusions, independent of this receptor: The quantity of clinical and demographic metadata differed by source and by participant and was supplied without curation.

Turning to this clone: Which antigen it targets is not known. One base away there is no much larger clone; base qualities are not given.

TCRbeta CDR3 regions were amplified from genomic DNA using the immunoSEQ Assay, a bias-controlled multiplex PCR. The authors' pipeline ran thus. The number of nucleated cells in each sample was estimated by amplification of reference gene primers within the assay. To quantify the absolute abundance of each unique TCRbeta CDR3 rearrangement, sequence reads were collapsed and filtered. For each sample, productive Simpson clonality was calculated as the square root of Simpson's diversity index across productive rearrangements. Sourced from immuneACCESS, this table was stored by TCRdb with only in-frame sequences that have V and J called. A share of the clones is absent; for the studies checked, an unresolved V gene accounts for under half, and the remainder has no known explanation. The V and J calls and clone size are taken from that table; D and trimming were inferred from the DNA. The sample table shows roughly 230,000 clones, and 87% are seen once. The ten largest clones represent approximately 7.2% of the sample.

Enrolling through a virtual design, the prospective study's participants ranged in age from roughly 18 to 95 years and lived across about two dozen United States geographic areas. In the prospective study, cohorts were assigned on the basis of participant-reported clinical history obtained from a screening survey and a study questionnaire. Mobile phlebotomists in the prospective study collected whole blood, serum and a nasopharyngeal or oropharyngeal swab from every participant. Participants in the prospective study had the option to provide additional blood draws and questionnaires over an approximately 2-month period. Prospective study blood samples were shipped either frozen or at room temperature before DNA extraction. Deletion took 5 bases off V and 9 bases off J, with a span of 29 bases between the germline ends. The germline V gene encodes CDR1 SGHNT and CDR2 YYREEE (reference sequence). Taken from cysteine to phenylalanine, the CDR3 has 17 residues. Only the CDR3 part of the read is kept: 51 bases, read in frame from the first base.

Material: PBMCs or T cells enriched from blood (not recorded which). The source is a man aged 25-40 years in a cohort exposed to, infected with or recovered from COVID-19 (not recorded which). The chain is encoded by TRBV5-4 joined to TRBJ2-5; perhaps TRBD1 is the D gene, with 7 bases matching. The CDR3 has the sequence CASSPRVAGQRTQAQYF. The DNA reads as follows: TGTGCCAGCAGTCCTCGGGTTGCGGGACAGCGGACACAGGCCCAGTACTTC. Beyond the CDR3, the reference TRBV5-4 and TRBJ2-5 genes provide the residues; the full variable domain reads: ETGVTQSPTHLIKTRGQQVTLRCSSQSGHNTVSWYQQALGQGPQFIFQYYREEENGRGNFPPRFSGLQFPNYSSELNVNALELDDSALYLCASSPRVAGQRTQAQYFGPGTRLLVL.